Listed here are 25 T cell receptor beta chains from one sample, sequenced in a study of resident and recirculating memory T cells in vitiligo. Data came from immunoSEQ multiplex PCR; TCRdb stores just in-frame clones and leaves some out. Counted here are tens of thousands of clones, 92% occurring once; the ten biggest clones make up about 4.8%. Source material: blood. The receptors here all came from a male donor with vitiligo.

V gene TRBV28 combines with J gene TRBJ2-3; 9 nucleotides line up with TRBD1. V lost 5 bases and J lost 3; bases outside the gene matches: 9. The CDR3 loop spans 16 amino acids. CDR1 and CDR2 from the germline V gene are MDHEN and SYDVKM. In DNA form, the CDR3 reads TGTGCCAGCAGTGAGTACAGGGGGCGTGTGACAGATACGCAGTATTTT. Its protein product is CASSEYRGRVTDTQYF.

The J gene is TRBJ2-7, the V gene TRBV12-1; TRBD1, the D gene given by the table, was not confirmed from the DNA. TRBV12-1 is a documented pseudogene. The CDR3 is 14 residues long. For the CDR3, the DNA is TGTGCCAGCAGCTTTCACGGCAGGGGCTACGAGCAGTACTTC. Translating gives CASSFHGRGYEQYF.

This chain links TRBV7-2 with TRBJ2-6; D ambiguous. This CDR3 is built from 15 residues. Germline V gene data show CDR1 as SGHTA and CDR2 as FQGNSA. The germline V and J ends were trimmed by 5 bases and 2 bases, with 10 bases remaining between them. CDR3 nucleotide sequence: TGTGCCAGCAGCCAATGGCACACTGGGGCCAACGTCCTGACTTTC. Translation: CASSQWHTGANVLTF. Looking up the rest from reference TRBV7-2 and TRBJ2-6 gives the full variable domain: GAGVSQSPSNKVTEKGKDVELRCDPISGHTALYWYRQSLGQGLEFLIYFQGNSAPDKSGLPSDRFSAERTGGSVSTLTIQRTQQEDSAVYLCASSQWHTGANVLTFGAGSRLTVL.

The chain couples TRBV25-1 to TRBJ2-7; 7 bases agree with TRBD2. The junction had 10 bases not matched to a gene; V was cut back by 0 bases and J by 5 bases. Germline CDR1 and CDR2: MGHDK and SYGVNS. The CDR3 covers 16 residues. The CDR3 nucleotides read TGTGCCAGCAGTGAATATATGGGCGGGAGCGGCGACGAGCAGTACTTC. Protein: CASSEYMGGSGDEQYF.

V gene TRBV28 combines with J gene TRBJ2-1; 11 nucleotides align to TRBD2. The CDR3 sequence is 15 residues long. Trimming took 6 bases from V and 3 from J; bases not matched to a gene: 4. The germline V gene has CDR1 MDHEN and CDR2 SYDVKM. The CDR3 nucleotides are TGTGCCAGCAGCCCTACTAGCGGGAGCTACAATGAGCAGTTCTTC. This gives the protein CASSPTSGSYNEQFF.

This chain joins TRBV27 and TRBJ2-5; 7 nucleotides agree with TRBD1. CDR1 MNHEY and CDR2 SMNVEV come from the germline V gene (reference sequence). The CDR3 covers 17 residues. V was clipped by 1 base and J by 0 bases; unmatched bases: 8. The CDR3 nucleotides read TGTGCCAGCAGTTTATTGGGAGAAGGGGGCTACCAAGAGACCCAGTACTTC. It is translated as CASSLLGEGGYQETQYF.

CDR3 residues: CASSRLAGAGANVLTF. The CDR3 DNA sequence: TGTGCCAGCAGCCGCCTAGCGGGAGCCGGGGCCAACGTCCTGACTTTC. The chain combines TRBV7-2 with TRBJ2-6, with 10 bases lining up with TRBD2. Germline CDR1 SGHTA, CDR2 FQGNSA. This CDR3 spans 16 amino acids. Trimming took 5 bases from V and 4 from J; bases not matched to a gene: 5.

V and J are TRBV28 and TRBJ2-7; a possible D gene is TRBD1 (6 bases). This CDR3 has 15 residues. In germline, CDR1 is MDHEN, CDR2 SYDVKM. Trimming cost V 5 bases and J 2 bases, with 16 bases left between them. CDR3 DNA sequence: TGTGCCAGCAGTCTCCCCGGAGCAGGGGCCTACGAGCAGTACTTC. Amino acid sequence: CASSLPGAGAYEQYF. The whole variable domain, filled in from reference TRBV28 and TRBJ2-7, reads DVKVTQSSRYLVKRTGEKVFLECVQDMDHENMFWYRQDPGLGLRLIYFSYDVKMKEKGDIPEGYSVSREKKERFSLILESASTNQTSMYLCASSLPGAGAYEQYFGPGTRLTVT.

The chain combines TRBV28 with TRBJ2-7; the match to TRBD2 covers 8 bases. V was pared by 5 bases and J by 3 bases, with 3 bases of the junction left unmatched. Germline V lookup: CDR1 MDHEN, CDR2 SYDVKM. The CDR3 runs to 13 residues. Written as DNA, the CDR3 is TGTGCCAGCAGTCGGACTAGCCTCTACGAGCAGTACTTC. The encoded protein is CASSRTSLYEQYF.

This clone has only one observation. This rearrangement joins TRBV10-3 to TRBJ2-3; D uncertain. This CDR3 region has 14 residues. Trimming stripped 3 bases from V and 0 bases from J, with 7 bases between. Germline V gene data show CDR1 as ENHRY and CDR2 as SYGVKD. DNA for the CDR3: TGTGCCATCAGTGATAGGAGTAGCACAGATACGCAGTATTTT. Translation: CAISDRSSTDTQYF.

The V call is TRBV7-2, the J call TRBJ2-7; D uncertain. The CDR3 extends over 15 amino acids. The germline V gene encodes CDR1 SGHTA and CDR2 FQGNSA. Trimming removed 4 bases at V and 2 bases at J, with 15 bases between. The CDR3, as DNA: TGTGCCAGCAGCTCCGCCCTCAGGAAAACCTACGAGCAGTACTTC. This gives the protein CASSSALRKTYEQYF.

The CDR3 loop reads CASSQSGGYGYTF. The CDR3 bases are TGTGCCAGCAGCCAGTCAGGGGGGTATGGCTACACCTTC. The chain is built from TRBV11-2 and TRBJ1-2; 7 bases fit TRBD1. Unmatched junction bases numbered 5, after V lost 5 bases and J lost 5 bases. The germline gives CDR1 SGHAT, CDR2 FQNNGV. The CDR3 consists of 13 residues.

This rearrangement joins TRBV5-8 to TRBJ2-7; maybe TRBD2 (5 bases). The V and J ends lost 0 bases and 2 bases respectively, with 9 bases between them. The CDR3 loop spans 14 amino acids. The germline V gene encodes CDR1 SGHTS and CDR2 YDEGEE. In DNA, the CDR3 is TGTGCCAGCAGCTTGGGACCGGGAACCTACGAGCAGTACTTC. It yields the protein CASSLGPGTYEQYF. The complete variable domain, with remaining parts taken from reference TRBV5-8 and TRBJ2-7, reads EAGVTQSPTHLIKTRGQQATLRCSPISGHTSVYWYQQALGLGLQFLLWYDEGEERNRGNFPPRFSGRQFPNYSSELNVNALELEDSALYLCASSLGPGTYEQYFGPGTRLTVT.

This chain uses TRBV2 with TRBJ2-7; tentatively, D is TRBD2 (6 bases). CDR1 SNHLY and CDR2 FYNNEI come from the germline V gene. Trimming shortened V by 6 bases and J by 4 bases, and 13 bases separated the two germline ends. There are 13 residues in the CDR3. The chain's CDR3 is CASRGTFLYEQYF. CDR3 in DNA: TGTGCCAGCAGAGGGACTTTTCTTTACGAGCAGTACTTC.

The chain has TRBV7-6 and TRBJ1-1; 8 bases are shared with TRBD1. From germline, CDR1 is SGHVS and CDR2 FNYEAQ. The trim removed 5 bases at V and 3 bases at J, leaving 2 bases unmatched. The CDR3 covers 13 residues. The CDR3 region has the DNA TGTGCCAGCAGCGGACAGGGCGACACTGAAGCTTTCTTT. Its translation is CASSGQGDTEAFF.

This chain connects TRBV7-8 to TRBJ2-1, with 7 bases that match TRBD2. The CDR3 runs to 16 residues. The ends lost 1 base at V and 2 bases at J; junction bases unmatched: 5. CDR1 SGHVS and CDR2 FQNEAQ come from the germline V gene. In DNA form, the CDR3 reads TGTGCCAGCAGCTTAGGAGTGGGAGGGACCTACAATGAGCAGTTCTTC. Encoded protein: CASSLGVGGTYNEQFF.

The chain recombines TRBV28 with TRBJ2-7; TRBD2 matches 8 bases. This CDR3 has 16 residues. V was clipped by 7 bases and J by 5 bases; unmatched bases: 16. Germline V gene lookup returns CDR1 MDHEN and CDR2 SYDVKM. The CDR3 loop is CASTPFGTGLANEQYF. The CDR3, as DNA: TGTGCCAGCACCCCCTTTGGGACTGGACTAGCAAACGAGCAGTACTTC.

This clone was found once. The V and J genes are TRBV6-5 and TRBJ1-1; 7 nucleotides agree with TRBD1. V was clipped by 6 bases and J by 4 bases; unmatched bases: 2. The CDR3 loop spans 12 amino acids. From germline, CDR1 is MNHEY and CDR2 SVGAGI. CDR3 sequence (DNA): TGTGCCAGCAGGGCAGGGGGCACTGAAGCTTTCTTT. Translation gives CASRAGGTEAFF.

The rearrangement links TRBV18 to TRBJ2-7; D gene uncertain. The CDR3 is 16 amino acids. CDR1 and CDR2 (germline): KGHSH, LQKENI. Trimming left V 0 bases short and J 0 bases short, with 12 bases between. The CDR3 sequence is CASSPPRPASSYEQYF. The DNA for the CDR3 is TGTGCCAGCTCACCACCTCGCCCGGCTAGCTCCTACGAGCAGTACTTC.

The chain combines TRBV11-2 with TRBJ1-1; 11 bases align to TRBD1. With V trimmed by 6 bases and J by 6 bases, 6 bases remained unmatched. Germline V lookup: CDR1 SGHAT, CDR2 FQNNGV. The CDR3 has 14 residues. As DNA, the CDR3 is TGTGCCAGCAGAGGACAGGGGGCGGGGGCTGAAGCTTTCTTT. This sequence encodes CASRGQGAGAEAFF.

This rearrangement joins TRBV9 to TRBJ2-5, with 15 bases matching TRBD2. Germline V gives CDR1 SGDLS, CDR2 YYNGEE. The CDR3 extends over 19 amino acids. V lost 2 bases to trimming and J lost 0 bases; unmatched junction nucleotides: 8. CDR3: CASSVSGLAGGGNQETQYF. The CDR3 nucleotides read TGTGCCAGCAGCGTTTCGGGACTAGCGGGAGGTGGGAACCAAGAGACCCAGTACTTC.

This clone is a singleton in its sample. The V and J genes are TRBV27 and TRBJ2-1; the D gene is possibly TRBD1 (6 bases). The CDR3 sequence is 15 residues long. Trimming removed 10 bases at V and 1 base at J, with 17 bases between. The germline V gene has CDR1 MNHEY and CDR2 SMNVEV (reference sequence). CDR3 in amino acids: CATAVGGVSYNEQFF. CDR3 bases: TGTGCCACCGCGGTAGGGGGAGTTTCCTACAATGAGCAGTTCTTC.

The V gene is TRBV6-5, the J gene TRBJ2-7, with D possibly being TRBD1 (6 bases). The CDR3 contains 15 residues. Deletions cut 0 bases from V and 3 bases from J, with 12 bases between. CDR1 is MNHEY, CDR2 SVGAGI, per germline. The CDR3 loop is CASSYSSQGLYEQYF. Here the CDR3 DNA reads TGTGCCAGCAGTTACTCGAGTCAGGGGCTCTACGAGCAGTACTTC.

The CDR3: CASSPTGTLNYGYTF. The CDR3 nucleotides are TGTGCCAGCAGCCCGACAGGGACGTTAAACTATGGCTACACCTTC. V gene TRBV7-3 combines with J gene TRBJ1-2; TRBD1 matches 7 bases. Germline V gives CDR1 SGHTA, CDR2 FQGTGA. This CDR3 has 15 residues. Trimming at V came to 5 bases and at J to 2 bases, leaving 8 bases not matched to a gene.

This rearrangement joins TRBV4-1 to TRBJ1-5; D not resolved. V was clipped by 3 bases and J by 6 bases, with 12 bases between them. The CDR3 covers 14 residues. From germline, CDR1 is MGHRA and CDR2 YSYEKL. In DNA form, the CDR3 reads TGCGCCAGCAGCCACTCCCAACTAACTCAGCCCCAGCATTTT. Protein: CASSHSQLTQPQHF.